In this sample, the clone carrying this T cell receptor beta chain turned up once. Its matching antigen is unknown. The data are from a study of CD8+CD57+ T cells in acquired aplastic anemia. Study results and limitations: Overlapping CD8+ CDR3 repertoires of patients and controls contained under 30 shared sequences.

The V gene's germline CDR1 is SNHLY and CDR2 FYNNEI. The CDR3 has 13 residues. With 4 bases removed from V and 0 bases from J, the gap between germline ends came to 6 bases. Genomic DNA templated the TCR beta VDJ and CDR3 profiling. TCRdb analysed the reads with MiXCR anew, one entry per CDR3 protein. Of roughly 130,000 distinct CDR3 sequences in the sample, 48% are singletons; the top ten hold 2.5%. What was sequenced was sorted CD4+, CD8+, or CD8+CD57+ T cells (not recorded which) from PBMCs. V usage is TRBV2 and J usage is TRBJ1-1; D gene unclear. This receptor was identified in a human donor in good health, serving as a control. The DNA for the CDR3 is TGTGCCAGCAGTGTTCAGCTGAACACTGAAGCTTTCTTT. Amino acid sequence: CASSVQLNTEAFF.